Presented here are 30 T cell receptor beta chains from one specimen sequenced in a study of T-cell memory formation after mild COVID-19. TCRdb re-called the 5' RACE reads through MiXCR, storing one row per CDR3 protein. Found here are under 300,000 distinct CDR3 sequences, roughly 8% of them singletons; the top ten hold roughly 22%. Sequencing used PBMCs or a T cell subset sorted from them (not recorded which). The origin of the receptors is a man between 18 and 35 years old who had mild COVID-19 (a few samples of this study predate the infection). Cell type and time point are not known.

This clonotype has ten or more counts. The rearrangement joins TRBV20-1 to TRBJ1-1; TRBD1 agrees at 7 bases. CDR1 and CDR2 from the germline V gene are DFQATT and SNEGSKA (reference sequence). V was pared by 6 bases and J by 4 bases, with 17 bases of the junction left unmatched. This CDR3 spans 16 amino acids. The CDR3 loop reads CSAKLTGDGCCTEAFF. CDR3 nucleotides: TGCAGTGCAAAACTTACAGGGGACGGTTGCTGCACTGAAGCTTTCTTT.

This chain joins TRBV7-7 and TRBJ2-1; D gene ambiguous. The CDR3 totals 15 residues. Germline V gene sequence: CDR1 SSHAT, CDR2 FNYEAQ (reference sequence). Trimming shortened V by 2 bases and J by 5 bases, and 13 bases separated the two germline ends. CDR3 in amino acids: CASSLFVNSHNEQFF. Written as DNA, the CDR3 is TGTGCCAGCAGCTTATTCGTGAACAGCCACAATGAGCAGTTCTTC.

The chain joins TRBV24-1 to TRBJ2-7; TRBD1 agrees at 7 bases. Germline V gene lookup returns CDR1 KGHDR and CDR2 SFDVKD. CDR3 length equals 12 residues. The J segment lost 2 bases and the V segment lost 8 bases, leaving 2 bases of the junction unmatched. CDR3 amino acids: CATNRGPYEQYV. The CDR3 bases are TGTGCCACCAACAGGGGACCCTACGAGCAGTACGTC.

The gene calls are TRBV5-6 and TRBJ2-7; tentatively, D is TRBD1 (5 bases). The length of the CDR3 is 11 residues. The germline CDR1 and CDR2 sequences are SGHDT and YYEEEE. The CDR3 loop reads CASSASEAGPV. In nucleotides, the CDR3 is TGTGCCAGCAGCGCGAGCGAAGCAGGGCCCGTC.

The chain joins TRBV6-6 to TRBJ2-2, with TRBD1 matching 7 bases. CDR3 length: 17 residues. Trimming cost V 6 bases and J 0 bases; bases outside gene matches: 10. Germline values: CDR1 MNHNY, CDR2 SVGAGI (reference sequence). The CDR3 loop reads CASSPTSGTANTGELFF. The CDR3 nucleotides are TGTGCCAGCAGCCCAACTTCCGGGACAGCGAACACCGGGGAGCTGTTTTTT.

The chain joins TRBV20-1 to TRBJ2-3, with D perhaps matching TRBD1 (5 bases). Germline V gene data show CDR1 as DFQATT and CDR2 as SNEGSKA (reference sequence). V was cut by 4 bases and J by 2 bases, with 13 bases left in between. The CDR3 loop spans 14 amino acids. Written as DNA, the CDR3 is TGCAGTGCTATAAAGGGGCCGGTCACAGATACGCAGTATTTT. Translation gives CSAIKGPVTDTQYF.

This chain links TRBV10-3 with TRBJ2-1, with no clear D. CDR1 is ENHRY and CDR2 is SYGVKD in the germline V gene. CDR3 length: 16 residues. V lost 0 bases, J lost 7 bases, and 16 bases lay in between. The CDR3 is CAISESIGETLNEQFF. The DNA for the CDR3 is TGTGCCATCAGTGAGTCGATAGGAGAGACATTGAATGAGCAGTTCTTC.

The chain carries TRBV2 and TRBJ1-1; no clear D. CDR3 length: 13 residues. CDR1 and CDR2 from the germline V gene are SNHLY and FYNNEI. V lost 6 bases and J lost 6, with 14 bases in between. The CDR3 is CASRVRVTAEAFF. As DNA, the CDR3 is TGTGCCAGCAGGGTCCGGGTGACCGCTGAAGCTTTCTTT.

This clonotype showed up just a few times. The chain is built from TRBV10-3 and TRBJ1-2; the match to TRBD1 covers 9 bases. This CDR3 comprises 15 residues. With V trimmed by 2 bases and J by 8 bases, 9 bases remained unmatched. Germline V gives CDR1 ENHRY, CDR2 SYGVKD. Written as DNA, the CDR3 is TGTGCCATCAGTGAGCCGCCGACAGGGGGTCGCGGCTACACCTTC. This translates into CAISEPPTGGRGYTF.

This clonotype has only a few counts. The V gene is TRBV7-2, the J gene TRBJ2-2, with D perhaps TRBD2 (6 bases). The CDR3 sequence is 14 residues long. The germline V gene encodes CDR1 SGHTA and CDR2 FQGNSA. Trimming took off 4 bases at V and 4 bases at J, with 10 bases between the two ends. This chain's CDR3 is CASSSGLITGELFF. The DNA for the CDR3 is TGTGCCAGCAGCTCGGGACTGATCACCGGGGAGCTGTTTTTT.

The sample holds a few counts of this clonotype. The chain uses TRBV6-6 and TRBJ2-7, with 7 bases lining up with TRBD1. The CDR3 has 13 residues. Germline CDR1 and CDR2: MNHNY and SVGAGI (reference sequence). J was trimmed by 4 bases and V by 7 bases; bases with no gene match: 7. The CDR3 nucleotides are TGTGCCAGCATTGAGGGACAGAATTACGAGCAGTACTTC. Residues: CASIEGQNYEQYF.

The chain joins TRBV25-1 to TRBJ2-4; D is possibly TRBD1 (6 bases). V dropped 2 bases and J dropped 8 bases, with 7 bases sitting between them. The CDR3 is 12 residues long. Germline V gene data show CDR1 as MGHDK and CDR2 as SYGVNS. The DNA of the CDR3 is TGTGCCAGCAGTGAACAGGGGTACATTCAGTACTTC. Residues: CASSEQGYIQYF.

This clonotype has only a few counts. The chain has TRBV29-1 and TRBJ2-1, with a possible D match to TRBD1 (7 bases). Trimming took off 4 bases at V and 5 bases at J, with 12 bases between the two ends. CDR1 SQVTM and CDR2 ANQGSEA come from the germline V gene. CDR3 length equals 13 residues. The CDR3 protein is CSVGDREDNEQFF. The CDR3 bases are TGCAGCGTTGGAGACAGGGAGGACAATGAGCAGTTCTTC.

This CDR3 reads CASRWTGLSSYNEQFF. CDR3 nucleotide sequence: TGTGCCAGCAGATGGACAGGGTTGAGCTCCTACAATGAGCAGTTCTTC. The genes are TRBV12-3 or TRBV12-4 and TRBJ2-1; 8 bases are a match to TRBD1. This CDR3 has 16 residues. V was clipped by 6 bases and J by 0 bases; unmatched bases: 7.

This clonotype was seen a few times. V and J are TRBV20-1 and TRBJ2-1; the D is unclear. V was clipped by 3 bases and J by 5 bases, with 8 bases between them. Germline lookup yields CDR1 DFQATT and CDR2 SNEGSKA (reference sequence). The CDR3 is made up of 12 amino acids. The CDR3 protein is CSASSRDNEQFF. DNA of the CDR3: TGCAGTGCTAGTAGTCGGGACAATGAGCAGTTCTTC.

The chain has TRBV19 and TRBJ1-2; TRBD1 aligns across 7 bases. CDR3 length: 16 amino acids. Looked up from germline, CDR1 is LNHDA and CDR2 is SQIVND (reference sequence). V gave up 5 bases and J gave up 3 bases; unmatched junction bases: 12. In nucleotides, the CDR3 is TGTGCCAGTAGTCACATCGACAGGGCTGGAGACTATGGCTACACCTTC. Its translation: CASSHIDRAGDYGYTF.

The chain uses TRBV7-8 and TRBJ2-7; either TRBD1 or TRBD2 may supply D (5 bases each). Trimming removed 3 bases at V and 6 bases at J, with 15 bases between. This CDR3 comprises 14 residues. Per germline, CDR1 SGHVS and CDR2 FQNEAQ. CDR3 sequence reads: CASSFPTRGSEQYV. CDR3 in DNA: TGTGCCAGCAGCTTCCCCACTAGGGGAAGCGAGCAGTACGTC.

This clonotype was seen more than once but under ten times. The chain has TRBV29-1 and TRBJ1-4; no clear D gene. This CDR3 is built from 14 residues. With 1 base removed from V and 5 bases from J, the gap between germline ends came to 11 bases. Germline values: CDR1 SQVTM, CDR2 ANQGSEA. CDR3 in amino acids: CSVEVRGLNEKLFF. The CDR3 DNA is TGCAGCGTTGAAGTCAGAGGGCTGAATGAAAAACTGTTTTTT.

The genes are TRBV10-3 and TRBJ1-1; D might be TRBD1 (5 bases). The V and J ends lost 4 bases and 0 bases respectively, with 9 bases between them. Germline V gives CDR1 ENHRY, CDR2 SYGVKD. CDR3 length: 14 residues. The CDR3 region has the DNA TGTGCCATCAGTGCGGGGGTTCTGAACACTGAAGCTTTCTTT. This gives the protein CAISAGVLNTEAFF.

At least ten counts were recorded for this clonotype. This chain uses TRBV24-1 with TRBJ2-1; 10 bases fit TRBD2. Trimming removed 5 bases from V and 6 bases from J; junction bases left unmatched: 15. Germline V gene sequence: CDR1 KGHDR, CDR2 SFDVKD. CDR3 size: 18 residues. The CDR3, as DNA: TGTGCCACCAGTGCCCGTCACGGACTAGCGGTTCGGGGCAATGAGCAGTTCTTC. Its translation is CATSARHGLAVRGNEQFF.

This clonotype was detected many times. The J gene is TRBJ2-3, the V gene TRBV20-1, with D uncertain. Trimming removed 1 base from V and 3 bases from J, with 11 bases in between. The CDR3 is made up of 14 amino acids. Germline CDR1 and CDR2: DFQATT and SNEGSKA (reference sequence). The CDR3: CSARGEVETDTQYF. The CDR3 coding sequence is TGCAGTGCTAGAGGCGAAGTTGAGACAGATACGCAGTATTTT.

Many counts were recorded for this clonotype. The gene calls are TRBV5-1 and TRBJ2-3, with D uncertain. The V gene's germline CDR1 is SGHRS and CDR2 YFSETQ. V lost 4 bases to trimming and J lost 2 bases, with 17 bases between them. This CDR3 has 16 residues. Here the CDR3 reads CASSTDPQTYTDTQYF. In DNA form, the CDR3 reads TGCGCCAGCAGCACAGACCCCCAGACCTACACAGATACGCAGTATTTT. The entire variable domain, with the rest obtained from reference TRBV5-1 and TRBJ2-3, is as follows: KAGVTQTPRYLIKTRGQQVTLSCSPISGHRSVSWYQQTPGQGLQFLFEYFSETQRNKGNFPGRFSGRQFSNSRSEMNVSTLELGDSALYLCASSTDPQTYTDTQYFGPGTRLTVL.

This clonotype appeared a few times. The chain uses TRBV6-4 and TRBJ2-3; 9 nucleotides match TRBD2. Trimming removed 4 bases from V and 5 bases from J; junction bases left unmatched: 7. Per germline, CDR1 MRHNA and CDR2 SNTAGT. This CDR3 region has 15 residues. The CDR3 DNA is TGTGCCAGCAGTGTTGTACTAGCGGGCATAGATACGCAGTATTTT. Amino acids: CASSVVLAGIDTQYF.

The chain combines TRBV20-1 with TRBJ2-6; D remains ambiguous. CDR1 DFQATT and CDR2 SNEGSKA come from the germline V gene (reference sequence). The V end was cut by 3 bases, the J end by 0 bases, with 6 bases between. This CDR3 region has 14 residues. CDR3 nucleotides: TGCAGTGCTAGTAGATCCTCTGGGGCCAACGTCCTGACTTTC. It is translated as CSASRSSGANVLTF.

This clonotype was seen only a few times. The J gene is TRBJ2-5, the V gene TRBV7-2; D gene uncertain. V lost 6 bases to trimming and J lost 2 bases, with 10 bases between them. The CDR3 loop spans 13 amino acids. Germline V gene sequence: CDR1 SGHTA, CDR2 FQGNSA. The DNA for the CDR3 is TGTGCCAGCAGGCAACGGGCTCAAGAGACCCAGTACTTC. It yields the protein CASRQRAQETQYF.

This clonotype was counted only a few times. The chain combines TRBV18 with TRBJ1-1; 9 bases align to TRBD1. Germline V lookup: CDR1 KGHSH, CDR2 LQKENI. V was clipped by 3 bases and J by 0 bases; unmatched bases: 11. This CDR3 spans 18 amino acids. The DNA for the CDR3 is TGTGCCAGCTCACCGATGAGAGGCGGGACAGGGATGAACACTGAAGCTTTCTTT. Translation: CASSPMRGGTGMNTEAFF.

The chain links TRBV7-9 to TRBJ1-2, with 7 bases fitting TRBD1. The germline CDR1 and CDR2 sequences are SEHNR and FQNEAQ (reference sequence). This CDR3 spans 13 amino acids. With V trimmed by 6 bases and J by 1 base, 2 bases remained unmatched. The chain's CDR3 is CASSSGGNYGYTF. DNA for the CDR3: TGTGCCAGCAGTTCAGGGGGTAACTATGGCTACACCTTC.

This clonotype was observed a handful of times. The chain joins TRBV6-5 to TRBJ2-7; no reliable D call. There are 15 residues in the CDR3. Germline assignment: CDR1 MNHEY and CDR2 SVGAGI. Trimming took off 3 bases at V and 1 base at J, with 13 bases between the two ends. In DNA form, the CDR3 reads TGTGCCAGCAGTTATACTGGCGGACCTTCCTACGAGCAGTACTTC. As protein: CASSYTGGPSYEQYF.

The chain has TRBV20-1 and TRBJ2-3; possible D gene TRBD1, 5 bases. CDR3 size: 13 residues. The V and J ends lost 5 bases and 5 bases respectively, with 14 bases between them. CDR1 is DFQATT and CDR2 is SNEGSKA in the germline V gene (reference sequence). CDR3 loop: CSAALNGQDTQYF. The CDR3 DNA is TGCAGTGCTGCCCTAAACGGACAAGATACGCAGTATTTT.

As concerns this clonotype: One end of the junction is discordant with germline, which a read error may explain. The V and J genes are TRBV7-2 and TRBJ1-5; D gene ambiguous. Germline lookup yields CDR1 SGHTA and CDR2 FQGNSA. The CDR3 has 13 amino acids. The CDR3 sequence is CASGFWVDQPQHF. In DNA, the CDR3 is TGTGCCAGCGGCTTCTGGGTTGACCAGCCCCAGCATTTT. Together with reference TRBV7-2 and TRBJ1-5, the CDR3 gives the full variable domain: GAGVSQSPSNKVTEKGKDVELRCDPISGHTALYWYRQSLGQGLEFLIYFQGNSAPDKSGLPSDRFSAERTGGSVSTLTIQRTQQEDSAVYLCASGFWVDQPQHFGDGTRLSIL.